Listed here is a single T cell receptor beta chain. The source of the sample is a study of cytomegalovirus exposure and HLA in healthy donors. PCR employed 60 Vbeta and 13 Jbeta primers. The protocol was immunoSEQ multiplex PCR, while the TCRdb copy is restricted to in-frame clones and leaves out a portion. The sample lists around 100,000 clones, less than 80% occurring once. Trimming stripped 2 bases from V and 0 bases from J, with 7 bases between. Germline CDR1 SEHNR, CDR2 FQNEAQ (reference sequence). The CDR3 runs 14 residues. This sequence originates from a woman aged 25 to 39 in good health and CMV-seronegative. What was sequenced was PBMCs. V usage is TRBV7-9 and J usage is TRBJ1-1, with D unclear. The CDR3 DNA follows: TGTGCCAGCAGCTTAACGGGGATGAACACTGAAGCTTTCTTT. It translates to CASSLTGMNTEAFF. The whole variable domain, filled in from reference TRBV7-9 and TRBJ1-1, reads DTGVSQNPRHKITKRGQNVTFRCDPISEHNRLYWYRQTLGQGPEFLTYFQNEAQLEKSRLLSDRFSAERPKGSFSTLEIQRTEQGDSAMYLCASSLTGMNTEAFFGQGTRLTVV.